What follows are 13 T cell receptor beta chains derived from one specimen sequenced in a study of shared clonotypes between healthy human individuals. Sequencing was performed with immunoSEQ multiplex PCR; in TCRdb, only in-frame clones are kept and a portion is missing. This sample has fewer than 3 million clones; 85% to 95% occur once, and the top ten carry more than 0.35%. The sample taken for sequencing was naive CD4+ T cells from PBMCs. As to subset: CD45RA+ positively selected. These receptors were taken from a man aged 18 to 29 in good health. Some clones in this sample may be carry-over from other donors' samples.

To note about this clone: The sample carries other DNA sequences with the same CDR3. This chain connects TRBV20-1 to TRBJ2-7; D unclear. With 1 base removed from V and 5 bases from J, the gap between germline ends came to 3 bases. Germline CDR1 reads DFQATT; CDR2 reads SNEGSKA (reference sequence). The CDR3 spans 10 residues. The CDR3 is CSARVHEQYF. As DNA, the CDR3 is TGCAGTGCTAGAGTTCACGAGCAGTACTTC.

This chain links TRBV7-6 with TRBJ2-5; D is uncertain. The CDR3 is made up of 15 amino acids. V dropped 1 base and J dropped 2 bases, with 11 bases sitting between them. The germline gives CDR1 SGHVS, CDR2 FNYEAQ. In DNA, the CDR3 is TGTGCCAGCAGCTTAGGCGGCATGACGCAAGAGACCCAGTACTTC. This codes for CASSLGGMTQETQYF.

The rearrangement links TRBV28 to TRBJ2-5; D is perhaps TRBD1 (6 bases). Per the germline V gene, CDR1 is MDHEN and CDR2 is SYDVKM. This CDR3 comprises 12 residues. V lost 5 bases and J lost 9, with 13 bases in between. In DNA form, the CDR3 reads TGTGCCAGCAGTCTCCTTGCAGGGGCCCAGTACTTC. It translates to CASSLLAGAQYF.

This clone came up once. The rearrangement joins TRBV5-1 to TRBJ2-1; D uncertain. CDR3 length equals 12 residues. Germline V lookup: CDR1 SGHRS, CDR2 YFSETQ. Between the trimmed V and J ends, which lost 3 bases and 9 bases, there was a span of 10 bases. In nucleotides, the CDR3 is TGCGCCAGCAGCTCAGTCACCCCTGAGCAGTTCTTC. As protein: CASSSVTPEQFF.

J is TRBJ2-7 and V is TRBV7-9, with D perhaps matching TRBD1 (6 bases). CDR1 is SEHNR, CDR2 FQNEAQ, per germline (reference sequence). This CDR3 contains 17 residues. The V gene lost 5 bases and the J gene lost 3 bases, with 23 bases spanning the gap. Written as DNA, the CDR3 is TGTGCCAGCAGCGTCATTCAAGGTAGTGGCAGGGGCTACGAGCAGTACTTC. Translation: CASSVIQGSGRGYEQYF.

The chain links TRBV6-1 to TRBJ1-3, with no clear D. CDR3 length: 16 residues. Germline V gene sequence: CDR1 MNHNS, CDR2 SASEGT. V gave up 0 bases and J gave up 0 bases, with 9 bases separating them. The CDR3 sequence is CASSEAYRGSGNTIYF. The CDR3 DNA follows: TGTGCCAGCAGTGAAGCTTACCGGGGCTCTGGAAACACCATATATTTT.

The V call is TRBV7-2, the J call TRBJ2-2; D is perhaps TRBD2 (5 bases). This CDR3 contains 15 residues. Per the germline V gene, CDR1 is SGHTA and CDR2 is FQGNSA. Between the trimmed V and J ends, which lost 0 bases and 7 bases, there was a span of 12 bases. The CDR3 loop reads CASSLATLASGELFF. CDR3 bases: TGTGCCAGCAGCTTAGCTACCCTAGCAAGCGGGGAGCTGTTTTTT. The full variable domain, in which reference TRBV7-2 and TRBJ2-2 provide the parts outside the CDR3, is GAGVSQSPSNKVTEKGKDVELRCDPISGHTALYWYRQSLGQGLEFLIYFQGNSAPDKSGLPSDRFSAERTGGSVSTLTIQRTQQEDSAVYLCASSLATLASGELFFGEGSRLTVL.

This sequence joins TRBV7-9 and TRBJ2-7, with D perhaps given as TRBD1 or TRBD2 (5 bases each). V lost 4 bases and J 1 base, leaving 11 bases between the germline ends. CDR3 size: 14 residues. Germline-derived CDR1 and CDR2 are SEHNR and FQNEAQ (reference sequence). CDR3 residues: CASSSGPLSYEQYF. The CDR3 region has the DNA TGTGCCAGCAGCTCGGGACCCCTTTCCTACGAGCAGTACTTC.

The chain employs TRBV10-3 and TRBJ2-3; 10 bases line up with TRBD2. The CDR3 has 16 amino acids. The V gene end was trimmed by 10 bases and the J gene end by 3 bases; junction bases not matched to a gene: 13. Germline values: CDR1 ENHRY, CDR2 SYGVKD. The CDR3 coding sequence is TGTGCCACCCAGAGCACTAGCGGGAAGCTAACAGATACGCAGTATTTT. Translation: CATQSTSGKLTDTQYF.

V is TRBV5-1 and J is TRBJ1-4, with TRBD1 as a possible D gene (6 bases). The CDR3 length is 17 residues. The germline gives CDR1 SGHRS, CDR2 YFSETQ. Trimming removed 3 bases from V and 0 bases from J, with 15 bases in between. The CDR3 DNA is TGCGCCAGCAGCTCGACGGGACACAGAACAACTAATGAAAAACTGTTTTTT. Residues: CASSSTGHRTTNEKLFF.

The chain couples TRBV7-2 to TRBJ2-1, with D possibly being TRBD2 (5 bases). The CDR3 loop spans 15 amino acids. Germline values: CDR1 SGHTA, CDR2 FQGNSA. Deletions cut 4 bases from V and 6 bases from J, with 16 bases between. The CDR3 DNA is TGTGCCAGCAGCTCACGGGCACTAGTCTTCAATGAGCAGTTCTTC. This sequence encodes CASSSRALVFNEQFF.

The gene calls are TRBV4-3 and TRBJ2-4, with 8 bases identical to TRBD1. The J segment lost 9 bases and the V segment lost 0 bases, leaving 7 bases of the junction unmatched. CDR1 is LGHNA, CDR2 YSLEER, per germline. The length of the CDR3 is 15 residues. This chain's CDR3 is CASSQELTGVGIQYF. The CDR3 nucleotides are TGCGCCAGCAGCCAAGAGCTGACAGGGGTGGGCATTCAGTACTTC.

The rearrangement uses TRBV6-1 and TRBJ1-4; D remains ambiguous. The V end was cut by 8 bases, the J end by 3 bases, with 13 bases between. This CDR3 spans 14 amino acids. CDR1 is MNHNS, CDR2 SASEGT, per germline. The CDR3 DNA reads as TGTGCCAGCGGAAAGTCACTCCCTAATGAAAAACTGTTTTTT. Its translation is CASGKSLPNEKLFF.